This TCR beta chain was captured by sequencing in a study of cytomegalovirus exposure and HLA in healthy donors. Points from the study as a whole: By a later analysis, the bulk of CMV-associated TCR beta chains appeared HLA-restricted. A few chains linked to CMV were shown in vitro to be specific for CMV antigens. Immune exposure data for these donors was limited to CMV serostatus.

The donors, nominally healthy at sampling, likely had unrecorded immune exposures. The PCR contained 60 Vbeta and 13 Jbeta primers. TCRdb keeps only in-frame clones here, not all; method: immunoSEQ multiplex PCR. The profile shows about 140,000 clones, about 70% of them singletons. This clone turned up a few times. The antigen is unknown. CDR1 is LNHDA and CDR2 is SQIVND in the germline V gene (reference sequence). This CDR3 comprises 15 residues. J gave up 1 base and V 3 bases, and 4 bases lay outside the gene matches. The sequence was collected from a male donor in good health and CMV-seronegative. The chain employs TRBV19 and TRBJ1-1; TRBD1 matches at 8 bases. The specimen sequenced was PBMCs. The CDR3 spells CASSMRGQANTEAFF. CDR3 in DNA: TGTGCCAGTAGTATGAGGGGACAGGCGAACACTGAAGCTTTCTTT.